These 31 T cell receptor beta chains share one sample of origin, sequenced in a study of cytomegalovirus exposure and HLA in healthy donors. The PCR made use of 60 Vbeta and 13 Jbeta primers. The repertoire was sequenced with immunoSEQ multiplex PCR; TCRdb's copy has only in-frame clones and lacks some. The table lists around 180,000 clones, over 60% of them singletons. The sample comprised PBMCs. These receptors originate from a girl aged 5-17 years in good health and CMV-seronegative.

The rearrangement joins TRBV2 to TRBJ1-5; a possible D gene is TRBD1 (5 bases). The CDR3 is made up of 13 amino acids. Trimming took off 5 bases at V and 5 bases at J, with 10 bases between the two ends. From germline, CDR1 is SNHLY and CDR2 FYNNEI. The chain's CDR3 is CASSYDRDQPQHF. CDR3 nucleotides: TGTGCCAGCAGTTATGACAGAGATCAGCCCCAGCATTTT.

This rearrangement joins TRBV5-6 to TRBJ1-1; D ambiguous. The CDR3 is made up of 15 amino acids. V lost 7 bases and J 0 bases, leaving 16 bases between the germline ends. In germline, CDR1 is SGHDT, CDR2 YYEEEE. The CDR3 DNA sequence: TGTGCCAGCGGCCCCGTTGGCGGGGTGAACACTGAAGCTTTCTTT. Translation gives CASGPVGGVNTEAFF.

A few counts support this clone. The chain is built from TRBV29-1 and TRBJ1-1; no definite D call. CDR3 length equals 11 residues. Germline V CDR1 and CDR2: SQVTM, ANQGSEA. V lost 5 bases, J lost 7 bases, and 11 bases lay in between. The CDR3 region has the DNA TGCAGCGTTCCGAGTCACGGTGAAGCTTTCTTT. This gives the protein CSVPSHGEAFF.

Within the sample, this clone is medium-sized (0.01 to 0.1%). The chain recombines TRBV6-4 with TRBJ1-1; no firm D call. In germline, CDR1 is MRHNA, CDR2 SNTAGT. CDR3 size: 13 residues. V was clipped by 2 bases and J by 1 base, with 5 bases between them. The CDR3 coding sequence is TGTGCCAGCAGTGACCGGGAGAACACTGAAGCTTTCTTT. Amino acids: CASSDRENTEAFF.

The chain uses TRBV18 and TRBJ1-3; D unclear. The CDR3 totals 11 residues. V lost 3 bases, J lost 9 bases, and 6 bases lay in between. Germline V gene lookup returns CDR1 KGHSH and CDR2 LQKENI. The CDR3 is CASSPRGTIYF. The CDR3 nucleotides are TGTGCCAGCTCACCTCGGGGCACCATATATTTT.

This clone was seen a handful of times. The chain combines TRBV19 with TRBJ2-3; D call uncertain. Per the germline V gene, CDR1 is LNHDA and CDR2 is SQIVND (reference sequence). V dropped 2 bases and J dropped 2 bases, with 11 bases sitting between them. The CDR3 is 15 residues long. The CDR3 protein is CASSINPGYTDTQYF. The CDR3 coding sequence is TGTGCCAGTAGTATAAATCCGGGTTACACAGATACGCAGTATTTT.

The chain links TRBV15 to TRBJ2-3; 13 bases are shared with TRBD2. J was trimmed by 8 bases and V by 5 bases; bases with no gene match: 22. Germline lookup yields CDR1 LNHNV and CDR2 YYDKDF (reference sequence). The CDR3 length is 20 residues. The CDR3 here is CATSPTTSGGRGRVYGTQYF. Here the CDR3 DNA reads TGTGCCACCAGCCCGACGACTAGCGGGGGGCGGGGGAGGGTATACGGTACGCAGTATTTT.

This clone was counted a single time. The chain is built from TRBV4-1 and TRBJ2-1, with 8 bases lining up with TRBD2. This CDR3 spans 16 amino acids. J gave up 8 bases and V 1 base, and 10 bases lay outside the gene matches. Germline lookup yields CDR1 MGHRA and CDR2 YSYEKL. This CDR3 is CASSQVERGGTDEQFF. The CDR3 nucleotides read TGCGCCAGCAGCCAAGTCGAACGGGGGGGCACGGATGAGCAGTTCTTC.

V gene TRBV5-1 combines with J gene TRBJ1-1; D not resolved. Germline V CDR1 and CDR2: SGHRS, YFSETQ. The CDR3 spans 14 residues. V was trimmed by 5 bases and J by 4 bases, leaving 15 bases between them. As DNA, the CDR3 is TGCGCCAGCAGTTCTATAAAGTATAGCACTGAAGCTTTCTTT. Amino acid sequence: CASSSIKYSTEAFF. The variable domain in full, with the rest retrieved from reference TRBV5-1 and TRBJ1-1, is KAGVTQTPRYLIKTRGQQVTLSCSPISGHRSVSWYQQTPGQGLQFLFEYFSETQRNKGNFPGRFSGRQFSNSRSEMNVSTLELGDSALYLCASSSIKYSTEAFFGQGTRLTVV.

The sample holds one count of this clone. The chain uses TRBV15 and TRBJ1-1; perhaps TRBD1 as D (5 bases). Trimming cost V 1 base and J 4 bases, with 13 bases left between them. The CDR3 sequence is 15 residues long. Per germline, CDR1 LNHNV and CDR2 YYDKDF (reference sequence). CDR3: CATSRARQGFTEAFF. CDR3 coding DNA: TGTGCCACCAGCAGAGCTCGCCAGGGATTCACTGAAGCTTTCTTT.

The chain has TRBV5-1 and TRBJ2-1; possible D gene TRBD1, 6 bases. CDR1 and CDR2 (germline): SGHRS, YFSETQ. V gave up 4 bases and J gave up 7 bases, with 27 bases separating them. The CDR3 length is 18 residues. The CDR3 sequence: CASSPGDKPRLFRNEQFF. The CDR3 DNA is TGCGCCAGCAGCCCAGGGGACAAGCCTCGCCTTTTTCGTAATGAGCAGTTCTTC.

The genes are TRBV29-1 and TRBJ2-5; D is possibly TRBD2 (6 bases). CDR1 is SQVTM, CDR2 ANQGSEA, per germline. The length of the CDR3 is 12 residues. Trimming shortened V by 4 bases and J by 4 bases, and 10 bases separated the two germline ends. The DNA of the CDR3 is TGCAGCGTTGCGGAGGGGACAGAGACCCAGTACTTC. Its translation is CSVAEGTETQYF.

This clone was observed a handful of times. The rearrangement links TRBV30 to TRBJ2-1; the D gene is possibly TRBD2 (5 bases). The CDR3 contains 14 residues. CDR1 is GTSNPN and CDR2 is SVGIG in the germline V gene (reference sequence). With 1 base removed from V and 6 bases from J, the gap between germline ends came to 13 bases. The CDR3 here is CAWSGDYPPNEQFF. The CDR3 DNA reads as TGTGCCTGGAGTGGTGACTACCCCCCCAATGAGCAGTTCTTC.

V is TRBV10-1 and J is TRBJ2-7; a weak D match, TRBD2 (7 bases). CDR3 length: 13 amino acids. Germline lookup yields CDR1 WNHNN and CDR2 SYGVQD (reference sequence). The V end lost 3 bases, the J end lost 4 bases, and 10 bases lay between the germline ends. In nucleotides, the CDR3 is TGCGCCAGCAGTGACGGGGGGCAATACGAGCAGTACTTC. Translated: CASSDGGQYEQYF.

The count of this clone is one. The CDR3 reads CASSSDRRTYEQYF. CDR3 coding DNA: TGCGCCAGCAGCTCTGACAGGAGAACCTACGAGCAGTACTTC. This sequence joins TRBV5-1 and TRBJ2-7; possible D gene TRBD1, 6 bases. V was shortened by 3 bases and J by 2 bases, with 12 bases between the two germline ends. The CDR3 sequence is 14 residues long. In germline, CDR1 is SGHRS, CDR2 YFSETQ.

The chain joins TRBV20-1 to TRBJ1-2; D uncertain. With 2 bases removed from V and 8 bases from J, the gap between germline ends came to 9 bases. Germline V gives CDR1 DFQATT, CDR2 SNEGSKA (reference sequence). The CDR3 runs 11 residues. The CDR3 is CSARNYDGYTF. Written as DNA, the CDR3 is TGCAGTGCTAGAAACTACGACGGCTACACCTTC.

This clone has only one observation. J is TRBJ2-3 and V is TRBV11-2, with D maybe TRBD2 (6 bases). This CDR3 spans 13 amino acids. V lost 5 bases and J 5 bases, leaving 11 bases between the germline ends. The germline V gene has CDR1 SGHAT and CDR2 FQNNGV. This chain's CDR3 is CASSLGGEDTQYF. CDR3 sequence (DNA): TGTGCCAGCAGCCTTGGAGGGGAAGATACGCAGTATTTT.

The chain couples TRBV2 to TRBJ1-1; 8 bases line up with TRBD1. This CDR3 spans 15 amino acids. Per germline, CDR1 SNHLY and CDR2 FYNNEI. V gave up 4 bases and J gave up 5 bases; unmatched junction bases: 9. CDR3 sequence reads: CASSGTGRPGTEAFF. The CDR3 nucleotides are TGTGCCAGCAGTGGGACAGGGCGACCGGGGACTGAAGCTTTCTTT. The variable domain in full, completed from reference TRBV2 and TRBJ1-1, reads EPEVTQTPSHQVTQMGQEVILRCVPISNHLYFYWYRQILGQKVEFLVSFYNNEISEKSEIFDDQFSVERPDGSNFTLKIRSTKLEDSAMYFCASSGTGRPGTEAFFGQGTRLTVV.

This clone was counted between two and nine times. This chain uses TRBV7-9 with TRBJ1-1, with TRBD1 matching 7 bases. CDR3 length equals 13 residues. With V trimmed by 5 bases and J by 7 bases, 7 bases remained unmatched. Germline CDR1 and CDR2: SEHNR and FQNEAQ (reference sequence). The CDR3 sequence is CASSDRAGFEAFF. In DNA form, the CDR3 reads TGTGCCAGCAGCGACAGGGCGGGTTTTGAAGCTTTCTTT.

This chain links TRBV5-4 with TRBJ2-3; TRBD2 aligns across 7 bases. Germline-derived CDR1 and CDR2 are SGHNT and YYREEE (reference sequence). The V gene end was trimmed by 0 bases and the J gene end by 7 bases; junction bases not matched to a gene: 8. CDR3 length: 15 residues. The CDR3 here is CASSLAGREGNTQYF. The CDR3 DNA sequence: TGTGCCAGCAGCTTGGCCGGTAGGGAGGGGAATACGCAGTATTTT.

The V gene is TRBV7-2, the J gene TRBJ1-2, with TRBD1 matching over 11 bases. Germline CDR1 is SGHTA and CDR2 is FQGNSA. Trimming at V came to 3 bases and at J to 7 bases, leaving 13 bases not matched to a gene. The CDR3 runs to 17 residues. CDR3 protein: CASSFPRWTGGASGYTF. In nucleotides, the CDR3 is TGTGCCAGCAGCTTTCCAAGGTGGACAGGGGGCGCAAGTGGCTACACCTTC.

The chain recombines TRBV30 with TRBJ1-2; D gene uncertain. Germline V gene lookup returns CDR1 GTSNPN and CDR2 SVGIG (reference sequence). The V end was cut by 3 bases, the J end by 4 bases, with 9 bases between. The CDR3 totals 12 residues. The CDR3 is CAWREASYGYTF. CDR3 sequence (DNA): TGTGCCTGGAGGGAGGCGAGCTATGGCTACACCTTC.

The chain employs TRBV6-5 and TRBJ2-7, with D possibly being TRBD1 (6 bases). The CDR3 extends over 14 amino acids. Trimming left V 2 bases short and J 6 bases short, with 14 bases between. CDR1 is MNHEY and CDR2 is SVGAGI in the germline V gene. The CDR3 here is CASSYLPLRGEQYF. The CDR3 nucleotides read TGTGCCAGCAGTTACCTTCCCCTCAGGGGCGAGCAGTACTTC.

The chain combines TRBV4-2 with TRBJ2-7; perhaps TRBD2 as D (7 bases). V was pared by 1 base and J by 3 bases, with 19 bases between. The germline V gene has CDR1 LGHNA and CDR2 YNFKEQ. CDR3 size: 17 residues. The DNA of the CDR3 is TGTGCCAGCAGCCAAGCCGCCGGGGTGGGGGGGCGCTACGAGCAGTACTTC. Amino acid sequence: CASSQAAGVGGRYEQYF.

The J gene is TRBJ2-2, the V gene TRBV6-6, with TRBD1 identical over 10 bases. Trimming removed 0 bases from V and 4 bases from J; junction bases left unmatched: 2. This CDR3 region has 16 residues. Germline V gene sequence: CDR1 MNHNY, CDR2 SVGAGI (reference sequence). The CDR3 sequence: CASSYSTGGGTGELFF. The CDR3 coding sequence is TGTGCCAGCAGTTACTCGACAGGGGGCGGCACCGGGGAGCTGTTTTTT.

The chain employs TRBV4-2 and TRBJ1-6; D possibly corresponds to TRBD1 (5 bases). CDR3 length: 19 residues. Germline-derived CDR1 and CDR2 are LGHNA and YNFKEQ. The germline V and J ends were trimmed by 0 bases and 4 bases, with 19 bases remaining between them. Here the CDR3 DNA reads TGTGCCAGCAGCCAAGATTCCGGGCAGGGCGGCAGATATAATTCACCCCTCCACTTT. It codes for CASSQDSGQGGRYNSPLHF.

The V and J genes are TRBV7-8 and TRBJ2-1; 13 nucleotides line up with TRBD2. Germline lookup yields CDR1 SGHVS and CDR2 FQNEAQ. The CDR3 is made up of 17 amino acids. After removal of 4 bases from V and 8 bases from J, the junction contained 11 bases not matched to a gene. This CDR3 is CASSSPRTSGGEDEQFF. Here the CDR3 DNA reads TGTGCCAGCAGCTCTCCCAGGACTAGCGGGGGCGAGGATGAGCAGTTCTTC.

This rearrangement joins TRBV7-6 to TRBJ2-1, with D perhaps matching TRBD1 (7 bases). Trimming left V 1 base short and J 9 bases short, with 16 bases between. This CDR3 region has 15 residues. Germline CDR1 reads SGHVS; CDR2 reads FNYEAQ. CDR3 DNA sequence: TGTGCCAGCAGCTTAGATGCAGGGGGGATTGGTGAGCAGTTCTTC. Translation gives CASSLDAGGIGEQFF. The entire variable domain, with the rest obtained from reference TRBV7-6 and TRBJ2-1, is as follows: GAGVSQSPRYKVTKRGQDVALRCDPISGHVSLYWYRQALGQGPEFLTYFNYEAQQDKSGLPNDRFSAERPEGSISTLTIQRTEQRDSAMYRCASSLDAGGIGEQFFGPGTRLTVL.

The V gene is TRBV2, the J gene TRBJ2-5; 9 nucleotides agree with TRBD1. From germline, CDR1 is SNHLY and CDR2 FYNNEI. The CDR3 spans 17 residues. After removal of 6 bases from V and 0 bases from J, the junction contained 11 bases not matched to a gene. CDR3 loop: CASSLHLTGGNQETQYF. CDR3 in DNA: TGTGCCAGCAGCCTCCACTTGACAGGGGGAAACCAAGAGACCCAGTACTTC.

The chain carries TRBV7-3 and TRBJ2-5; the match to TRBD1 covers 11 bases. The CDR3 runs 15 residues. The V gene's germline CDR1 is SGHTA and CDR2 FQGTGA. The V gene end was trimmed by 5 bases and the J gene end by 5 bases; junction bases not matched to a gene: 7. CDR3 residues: CASSPGQGARETQYF. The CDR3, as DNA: TGTGCCAGCAGCCCCGGACAGGGGGCACGGGAGACCCAGTACTTC.

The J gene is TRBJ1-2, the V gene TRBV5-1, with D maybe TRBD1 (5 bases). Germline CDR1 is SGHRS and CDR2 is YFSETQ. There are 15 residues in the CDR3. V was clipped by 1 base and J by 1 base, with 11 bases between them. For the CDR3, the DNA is TGCGCCAGCAGCTTGAAGGGAGGGGATAACTATGGCTACACCTTC. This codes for CASSLKGGDNYGYTF.